What follows is one TCR beta chain and its context. The antigen is undetermined. These data belong to a study of vaccination and CD4 T cells after COVID-19. Across the study: Convalescents were six males and four females, two of them Hispanic.

Treatment reported: approximately 9-day PBMC culture with coronavirus spike peptide pools or control peptides (ViraFEST assay). With the Oncomine TCR Beta short-read assay, DNA from cultured CD4+ T cells was sequenced. TCRdb passed the PCR reads through MiXCR, listing each CDR3 protein once. This table holds more than 9,500 distinct CDR3 sequences, 76% found once. The germline V gene encodes CDR1 DFQATT and CDR2 SNEGSKA (reference sequence). Trimming took 2 bases from V and 11 from J, leaving 19 bases between them. This CDR3 is built from 15 residues. Sequenced material: CD4+ T cells from blood, cultured in vitro. This TCR was recovered from a human donor who had recovered from COVID-19. The chain joins TRBV20-1 to TRBJ1-6; no reliable D call. In DNA form, the CDR3 reads TGCAGTGCTAGATTAGGGCCCCTCGGTGGGGCACCCCTCCACTTT. Residues: CSARLGPLGGAPLHF.